One sample yielded the 14 T cell receptor beta chains listed below, sequenced in a study of breast tumors, draining lymph nodes, adjacent tissues. Breast cancer patients provided tissue from their axillary draining lymph nodes. TCRdb re-derived calls from the multiplex PCR reads in MiXCR, one entry per CDR3 protein. The table has some 83,000 distinct CDR3 sequences, roughly 19% seen once. The sequencing sample was made of axillary lymph node tissue. Receptors originate from a female donor with breast cancer. Some clones in this sample may be carry-over from other donors' samples.

This rearrangement joins TRBV4-2 to TRBJ2-4, with D possibly being TRBD1 (6 bases). CDR3 length: 15 residues. The germline CDR1 and CDR2 sequences are LGHNA and YNFKEQ. V shed 0 bases and J shed 1 base, with 7 bases lying between them. This CDR3 reads CASSQEGAAKNIQYF. The CDR3 coding sequence is TGTGCCAGCAGCCAAGAGGGGGCGGCCAAAAACATTCAGTACTTC.

At least ten counts were recorded for this clonotype. The chain recombines TRBV7-2 with TRBJ2-1; D unresolved. Germline CDR1 is SGHTA and CDR2 is FQGNSA. The CDR3 length is 13 residues. V dropped 2 bases and J dropped 5 bases, with 7 bases sitting between them. In DNA form, the CDR3 reads TGTGCCAGCAGCTTAATTATAGACAATGAGCAGTTCTTC. Residues: CASSLIIDNEQFF.

This clonotype has at least ten counts. The junction differs from germline at one of its ends, possibly a read error. This sequence joins TRBV20-1 and TRBJ2-3; either TRBD1 or TRBD2 may fit D (6 bases each). CDR3 size: 16 residues. The germline V gene has CDR1 DFQATT and CDR2 SNEGSKA (reference sequence). DNA of the CDR3: TGCAGTGCTAGCACCCACAATCGGGGGCGGGCAGATACGAAGTATTTT. It encodes CSASTHNRGRADTKYF.

This clonotype occurred a few times. This chain links TRBV28 with TRBJ2-5, with 7 nucleotides matching TRBD2. Germline V gives CDR1 MDHEN, CDR2 SYDVKM. Trimming took 3 bases from V and 7 from J; bases not matched to a gene: 5. This CDR3 comprises 13 residues. The CDR3 here is CASSLGREGTQYF. For the CDR3, the DNA is TGTGCCAGCAGTTTGGGTAGGGAGGGGACCCAGTACTTC.

This clonotype was counted many times. The genes are TRBV4-2 and TRBJ1-2, with D possibly matching TRBD1 (6 bases). Germline assignment: CDR1 LGHNA and CDR2 YNFKEQ. V was cut by 0 bases and J by 8 bases, with 13 bases left in between. The CDR3 is made up of 14 amino acids. The DNA for the CDR3 is TGTGCCAGCAGCCAAGATGTGGGACACGGCGGCTACACCTTC. This gives the protein CASSQDVGHGGYTF.

This clonotype came up many times. The V gene is TRBV7-2, the J gene TRBJ2-3; D is uncertain. Trimming took off 5 bases at V and 3 bases at J, with 15 bases between the two ends. Germline V gene lookup returns CDR1 SGHTA and CDR2 FQGNSA. CDR3 length: 15 amino acids. CDR3 bases: TGTGCCAGCAGCCCCAGACAATTGGGGACAGATACGCAGTATTTT. It yields the protein CASSPRQLGTDTQYF.

This clonotype appeared many times. The CDR3 sequence is CASSYVGTPQETQYF. The CDR3 DNA reads as TGTGCCAGCAGTTACGTCGGGACCCCCCAAGAGACCCAGTACTTC. This chain uses TRBV6-2 or TRBV6-3 with TRBJ2-5; either TRBD1 or TRBD2 may supply D (5 bases each). The CDR3 is 15 amino acids. The V and J ends lost 2 bases and 1 base respectively, with 11 bases between them. Looked up from germline, CDR1 is MNHEY and CDR2 is SVGEGT.

This clonotype was counted many times. Without the conserved terminal phenylalanine or tryptophan, this CDR3 likely stems from a read error. The DNA is left out, because the CDR3 cannot be placed on it with certainty; the CDR3 is given as TCRdb lists it. V gene TRBV20-1 combines with J gene TRBJ2-1; the table's D call, TRBD2, has no DNA check behind it. Germline CDR1 reads DFQATT; CDR2 reads SNEGSKA (reference sequence). The CDR3 contains 11 residues when both ends are counted. CDR3: CSASDAGTLQM.

This clonotype was seen at least ten times. The genes are TRBV3-1 and TRBJ2-7; D is uncertain. Germline assignment: CDR1 LGHDT and CDR2 YNNKEL (reference sequence). This CDR3 is 13 amino acids long. Trimming removed 1 base at V and 4 bases at J, with 8 bases between. DNA of the CDR3: TGTGCCAGCAGCCAAGGTATCTGGTACGAGCAGTACTTC. Translation gives CASSQGIWYEQYF.

The V gene is TRBV5-5, the J gene TRBJ2-5; D perhaps matches TRBD1 (7 bases). Germline CDR1 SGHKS, CDR2 YYEKEE (reference sequence). Trimming cost V 2 bases and J 5 bases, with 13 bases left between them. The CDR3 length is 14 residues. In DNA form, the CDR3 reads TGTGCCAGCAGCTTTCAACCAGGGGGGGAGACCCAGTACTTC. It encodes CASSFQPGGETQYF.

This clonotype was counted ten times or more. The rearrangement joins TRBV24-1 to TRBJ1-3, with no clear D. The CDR3 has 17 residues. V was trimmed by 1 base and J by 6 bases, leaving 18 bases between them. Germline V gene data show CDR1 as KGHDR and CDR2 as SFDVKD. The CDR3 region is CATSDLQRHGRVNTIYF. The DNA for the CDR3 is TGTGCCACCAGTGATTTACAACGACATGGACGGGTAAACACCATATATTTT.

This clonotype came up many times. The gene calls are TRBV5-1 and TRBJ2-1; TRBD2 agrees at 8 bases. Germline lookup yields CDR1 SGHRS and CDR2 YFSETQ. The CDR3 spans 16 residues. The V gene end was trimmed by 7 bases and the J gene end by 8 bases; junction bases not matched to a gene: 17. The CDR3: CASSGGFNREIDEQFF. For the CDR3, the DNA is TGCGCCAGCTCGGGAGGGTTCAACCGGGAGATCGATGAGCAGTTCTTC.

A word on this clonotype: This may be a read error: a much more frequent sequence differs by one nucleotide. The CDR3 protein is CASSQDRAASYNEQFF. DNA for the CDR3: TGCGCCAGCAGCCAAGATCGAGCTGCCTCCTACAATGAGCAGTTCTTC. The rearrangement joins TRBV4-3 to TRBJ2-1, with D unclear. Germline V CDR1 and CDR2: LGHNA, YSLEER. The CDR3 loop spans 16 amino acids. Between the trimmed V and J ends, which lost 0 bases and 0 bases, there was a span of 9 bases.

V gene TRBV28 combines with J gene TRBJ1-6, with D hard to call. The germline V and J ends were trimmed by 3 bases and 5 bases, with 11 bases remaining between them. The CDR3 has 15 residues. The germline CDR1 and CDR2 sequences are MDHEN and SYDVKM. As DNA, the CDR3 is TGTGCCAGCAGTTTGAGCGGTCTTCATAATTCACCCCTCCACTTT. Protein product: CASSLSGLHNSPLHF.